This T cell receptor (beta chain) was documented in a study of blood T cell repertoires in COVID-19. Turning to the study itself: The United States, Italy and Spain were the sources of the acute and convalescent COVID-19 samples. In each case, the material was cDNA or gDNA derived from T cells, B-cell-depleted T cells, or PBMCs.

In the source study's methods: By means of reference gene primer amplification, nucleated cell counts were estimated. Profiling relied on immunoSEQ multiplex PCR, and the TCRdb table lists in-frame clones only, not all of them. From that table come the V and J calls and clone size; the DNA was used to work out D and trimming. The table has about 280,000 clones, over 75% seen once; the top ten hold more than 10%. The CDR3 is made up of 12 amino acids. Germline assignment: CDR1 SEHNR and CDR2 FQNEAQ (reference sequence). V was shortened by 8 bases and J by 7 bases, with 12 bases between the two germline ends. This clone was detected only a few times.

The gene calls are TRBV7-9 and TRBJ2-1; D possibly corresponds to TRBD2 (6 bases). This TCR came from a human donor in a cohort sampled during active COVID-19. The sequencing sample was made of peripheral blood. The DNA for the CDR3 is TGTGCCAGCGCCGAAGGAGGGAATGAGCAGTTCTTC. Its protein is CASAEGGNEQFF. Supplemented by reference TRBV7-9 and TRBJ2-1, the full variable domain reads DTGVSQNPRHKITKRGQNVTFRCDPISEHNRLYWYRQTLGQGPEFLTYFQNEAQLEKSRLLSDRFSAERPKGSFSTLEIQRTEQGDSAMYLCASAEGGNEQFFGPGTRLTVL.